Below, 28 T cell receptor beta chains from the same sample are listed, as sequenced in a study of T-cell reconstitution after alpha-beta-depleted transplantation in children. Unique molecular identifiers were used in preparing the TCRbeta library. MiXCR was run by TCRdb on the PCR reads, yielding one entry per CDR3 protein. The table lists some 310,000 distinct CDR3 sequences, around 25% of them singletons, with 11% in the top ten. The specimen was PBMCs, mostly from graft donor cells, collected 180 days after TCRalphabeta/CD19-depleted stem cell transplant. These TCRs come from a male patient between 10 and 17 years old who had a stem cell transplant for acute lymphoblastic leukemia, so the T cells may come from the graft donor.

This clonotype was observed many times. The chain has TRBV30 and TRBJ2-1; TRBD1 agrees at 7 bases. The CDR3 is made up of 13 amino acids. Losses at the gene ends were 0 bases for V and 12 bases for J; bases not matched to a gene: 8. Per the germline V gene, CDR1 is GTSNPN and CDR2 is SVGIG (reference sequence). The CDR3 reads CAWSVLGQLGQFF. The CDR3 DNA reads TGTGCCTGGAGTGTCCTGGGACAGTTGGGGCAGTTCTTC.

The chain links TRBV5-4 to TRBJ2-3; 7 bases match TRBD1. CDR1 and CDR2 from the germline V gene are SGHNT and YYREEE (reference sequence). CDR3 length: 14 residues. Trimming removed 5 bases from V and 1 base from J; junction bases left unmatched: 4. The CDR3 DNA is TGTGCCAGCAGGGGCGACAGGGGCACAGATACGCAGTATTTT. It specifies CASRGDRGTDTQYF.

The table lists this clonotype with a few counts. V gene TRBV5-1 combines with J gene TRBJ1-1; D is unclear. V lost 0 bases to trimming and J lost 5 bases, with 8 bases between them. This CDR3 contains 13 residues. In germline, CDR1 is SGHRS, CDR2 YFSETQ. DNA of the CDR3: TGCGCCAGCAGCTTGGATGTCGGGACTGAAGCTTTCTTT. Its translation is CASSLDVGTEAFF.

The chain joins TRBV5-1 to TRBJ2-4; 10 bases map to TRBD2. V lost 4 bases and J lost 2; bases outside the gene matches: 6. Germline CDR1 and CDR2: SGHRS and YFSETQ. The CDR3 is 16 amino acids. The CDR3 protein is CASSLSGRTSKNIQYF. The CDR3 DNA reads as TGCGCCAGCAGCCTTAGCGGGAGGACGTCCAAAAACATTCAGTACTTC.

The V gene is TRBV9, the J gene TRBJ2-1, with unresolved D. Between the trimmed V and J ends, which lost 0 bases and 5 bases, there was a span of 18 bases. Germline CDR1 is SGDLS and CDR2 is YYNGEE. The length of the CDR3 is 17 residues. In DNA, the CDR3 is TGTGCCAGCAGCGTAGTTGGGGTGGTGGGATTACACAATGAGCAGTTCTTC. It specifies CASSVVGVVGLHNEQFF.

CDR3: CSARDLGGMNTGELFF. The CDR3 bases are TGCAGTGCTAGAGATCTGGGCGGGATGAACACCGGGGAGCTGTTTTTT. J is TRBJ2-2 and V is TRBV20-1, with D possibly matching TRBD2 (6 bases). The CDR3 spans 16 residues. Germline values: CDR1 DFQATT, CDR2 SNEGSKA (reference sequence). The germline V and J ends were trimmed by 0 bases and 1 base, with 12 bases remaining between them.

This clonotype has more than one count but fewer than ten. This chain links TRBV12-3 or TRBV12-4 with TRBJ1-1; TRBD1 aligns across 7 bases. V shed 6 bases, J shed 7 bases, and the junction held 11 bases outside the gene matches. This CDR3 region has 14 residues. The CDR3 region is CASRTTGVDGEAFF. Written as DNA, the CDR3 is TGTGCCAGCAGAACTACAGGGGTCGACGGTGAAGCTTTCTTT.

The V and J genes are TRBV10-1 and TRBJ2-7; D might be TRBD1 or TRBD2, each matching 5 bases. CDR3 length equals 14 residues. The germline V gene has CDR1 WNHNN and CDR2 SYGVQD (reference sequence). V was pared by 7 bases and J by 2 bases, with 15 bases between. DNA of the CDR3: TGCGCCAGCACTTCCAGGGAGTCCCCCTACGAGCAGTACTTC. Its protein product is CASTSRESPYEQYF.

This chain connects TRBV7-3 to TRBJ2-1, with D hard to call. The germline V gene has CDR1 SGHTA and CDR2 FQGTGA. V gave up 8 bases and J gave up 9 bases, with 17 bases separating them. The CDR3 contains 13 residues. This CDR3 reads CASSPSPPVEQFF. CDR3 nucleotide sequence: TGTGCCAGCTCCCCCAGTCCCCCGGTTGAGCAGTTCTTC.

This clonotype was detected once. This CDR3 is CASSPGRVYGYTF. CDR3 nucleotide sequence: TGTGCCAGCAGCCCGGGACGGGTCTATGGCTACACCTTC. The V call is TRBV16, the J call TRBJ1-2, with D tentatively TRBD1 (5 bases). The CDR3 is made up of 13 amino acids. Germline CDR1 is KGHSY and CDR2 is FQNENV. The V end was cut by 4 bases, the J end by 4 bases, with 10 bases between.

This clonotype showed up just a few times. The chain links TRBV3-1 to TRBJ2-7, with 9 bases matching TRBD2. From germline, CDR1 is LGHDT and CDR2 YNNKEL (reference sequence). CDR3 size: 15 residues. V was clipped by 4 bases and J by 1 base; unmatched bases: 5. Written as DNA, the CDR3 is TGTGCCAGCAGCCCGCTAGCGGGAAAATCCTACGAGCAGTACTTC. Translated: CASSPLAGKSYEQYF.

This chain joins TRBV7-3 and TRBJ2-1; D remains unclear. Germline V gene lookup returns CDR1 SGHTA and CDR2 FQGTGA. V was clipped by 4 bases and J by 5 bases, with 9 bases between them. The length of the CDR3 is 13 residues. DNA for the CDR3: TGTGCCAGCAGCTCCCCGCTGGACAATGAGCAGTTCTTC. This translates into CASSSPLDNEQFF.

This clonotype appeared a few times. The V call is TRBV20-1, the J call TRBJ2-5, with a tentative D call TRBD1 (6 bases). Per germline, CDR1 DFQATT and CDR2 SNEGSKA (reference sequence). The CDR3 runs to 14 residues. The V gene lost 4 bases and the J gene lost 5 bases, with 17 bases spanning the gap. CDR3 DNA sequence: TGCAGTGCTACTAGACAGGATGGACGGGAGACCCAGTACTTC. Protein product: CSATRQDGRETQYF.

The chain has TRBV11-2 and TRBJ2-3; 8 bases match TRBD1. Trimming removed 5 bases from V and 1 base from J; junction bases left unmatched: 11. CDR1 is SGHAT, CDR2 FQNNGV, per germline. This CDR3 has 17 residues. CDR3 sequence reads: CASSIRIGQGRTDTQYF. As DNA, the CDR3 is TGTGCCAGCAGCATCAGGATCGGACAGGGCCGCACAGATACGCAGTATTTT.

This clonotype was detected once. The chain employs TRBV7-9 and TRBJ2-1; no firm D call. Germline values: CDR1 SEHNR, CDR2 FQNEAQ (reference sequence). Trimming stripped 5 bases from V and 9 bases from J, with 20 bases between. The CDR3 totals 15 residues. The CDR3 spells CASSLVGARWGEQFF. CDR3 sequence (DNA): TGTGCCAGCAGCCTAGTAGGTGCCCGATGGGGTGAGCAGTTCTTC.

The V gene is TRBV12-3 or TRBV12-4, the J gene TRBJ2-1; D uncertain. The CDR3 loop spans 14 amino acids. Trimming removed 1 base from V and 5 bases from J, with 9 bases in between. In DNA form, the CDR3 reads TGTGCCAGCAGTTTAGAGGCCTGGAACAATGAGCAGTTCTTC. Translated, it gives CASSLEAWNNEQFF.

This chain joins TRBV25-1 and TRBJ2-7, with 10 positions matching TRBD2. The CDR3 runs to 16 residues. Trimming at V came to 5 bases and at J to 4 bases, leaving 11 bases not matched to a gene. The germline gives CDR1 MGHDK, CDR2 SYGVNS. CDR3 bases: TGTGCCAGCAGTCCCCGCCTAGCGGGAGAGGTTTACGAGCAGTACTTC. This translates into CASSPRLAGEVYEQYF.

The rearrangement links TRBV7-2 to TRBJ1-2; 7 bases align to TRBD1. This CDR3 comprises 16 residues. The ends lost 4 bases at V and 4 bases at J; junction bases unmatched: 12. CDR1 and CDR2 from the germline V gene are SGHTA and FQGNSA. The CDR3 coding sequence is TGTGCCAGCAGCTGGGGACAGTTTGTAGCAGGCTATGGCTACACCTTC. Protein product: CASSWGQFVAGYGYTF. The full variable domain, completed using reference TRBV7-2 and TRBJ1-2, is GAGVSQSPSNKVTEKGKDVELRCDPISGHTALYWYRQSLGQGLEFLIYFQGNSAPDKSGLPSDRFSAERTGGSVSTLTIQRTQQEDSAVYLCASSWGQFVAGYGYTFGSGTRLTVV.

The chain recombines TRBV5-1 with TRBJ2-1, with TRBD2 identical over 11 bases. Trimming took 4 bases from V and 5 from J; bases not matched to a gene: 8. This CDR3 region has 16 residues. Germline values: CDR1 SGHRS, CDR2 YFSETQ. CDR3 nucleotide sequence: TGCGCCAGCAGCCCGCCGACTAGCGGGAACCACAATGAGCAGTTCTTC. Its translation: CASSPPTSGNHNEQFF.

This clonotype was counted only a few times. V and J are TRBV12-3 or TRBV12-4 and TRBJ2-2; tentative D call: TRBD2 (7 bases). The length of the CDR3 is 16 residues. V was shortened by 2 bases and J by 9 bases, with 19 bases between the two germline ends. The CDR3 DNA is TGTGCCAGCAGTTTAAGGACTAGGGGGATCTACAGGGAGCTGTTTTTT. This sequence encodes CASSLRTRGIYRELFF.

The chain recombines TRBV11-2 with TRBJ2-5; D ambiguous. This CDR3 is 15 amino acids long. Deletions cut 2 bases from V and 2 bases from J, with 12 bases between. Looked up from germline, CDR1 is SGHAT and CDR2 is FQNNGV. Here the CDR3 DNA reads TGTGCCAGCAGCTTATGGCAGACCTCTCAAGAGACCCAGTACTTC. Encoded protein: CASSLWQTSQETQYF.

The CDR3 region has the DNA TGCGCCAGCAGCCCAACGACAGATACCTACGAGCAGTACTTC. Translation gives CASSPTTDTYEQYF. The chain carries TRBV5-1 and TRBJ2-7; D may be TRBD1 (5 bases). CDR3 length equals 14 residues. Germline V lookup: CDR1 SGHRS, CDR2 YFSETQ. The V gene lost 4 bases and the J gene lost 2 bases, with 13 bases spanning the gap. The full variable domain, in which reference TRBV5-1 and TRBJ2-7 provide the parts outside the CDR3, is KAGVTQTPRYLIKTRGQQVTLSCSPISGHRSVSWYQQTPGQGLQFLFEYFSETQRNKGNFPGRFSGRQFSNSRSEMNVSTLELGDSALYLCASSPTTDTYEQYFGPGTRLTVT.

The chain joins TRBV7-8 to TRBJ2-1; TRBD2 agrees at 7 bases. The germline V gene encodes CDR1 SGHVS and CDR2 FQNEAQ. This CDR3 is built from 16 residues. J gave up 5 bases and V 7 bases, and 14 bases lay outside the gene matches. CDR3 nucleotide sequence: TGTGCCAGCACCCTAGGGTATCGGGGAGGGGACAATGAGCAGTTCTTC. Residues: CASTLGYRGGDNEQFF.

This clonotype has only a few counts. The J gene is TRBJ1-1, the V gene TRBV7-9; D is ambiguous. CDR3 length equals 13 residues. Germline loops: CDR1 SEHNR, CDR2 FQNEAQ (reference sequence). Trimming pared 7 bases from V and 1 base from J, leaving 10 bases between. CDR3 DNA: TGTGCCAGCAAATGGCAGTCGAACACTGAAGCTTTCTTT. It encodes CASKWQSNTEAFF. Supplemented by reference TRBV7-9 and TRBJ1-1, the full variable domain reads DTGVSQNPRHKITKRGQNVTFRCDPISEHNRLYWYRQTLGQGPEFLTYFQNEAQLEKSRLLSDRFSAERPKGSFSTLEIQRTEQGDSAMYLCASKWQSNTEAFFGQGTRLTVV.

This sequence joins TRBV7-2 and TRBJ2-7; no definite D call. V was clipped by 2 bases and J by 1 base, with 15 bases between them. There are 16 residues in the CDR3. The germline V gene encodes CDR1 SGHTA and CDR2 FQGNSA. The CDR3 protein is CASSLIGVMGSYEQYF. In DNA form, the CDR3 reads TGTGCCAGCAGCTTAATTGGCGTGATGGGGTCCTACGAGCAGTACTTC.

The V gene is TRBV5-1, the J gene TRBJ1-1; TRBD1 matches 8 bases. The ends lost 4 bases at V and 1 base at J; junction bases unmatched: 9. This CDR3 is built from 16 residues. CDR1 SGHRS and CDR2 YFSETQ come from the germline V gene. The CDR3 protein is CASSPIHRGRNTEAFF. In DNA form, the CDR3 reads TGCGCCAGCAGCCCTATTCACAGGGGGAGGAACACTGAAGCTTTCTTT.

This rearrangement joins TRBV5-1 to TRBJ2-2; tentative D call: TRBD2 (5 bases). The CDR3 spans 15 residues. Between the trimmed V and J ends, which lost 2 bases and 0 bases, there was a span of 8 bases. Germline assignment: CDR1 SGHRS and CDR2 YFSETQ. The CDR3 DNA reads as TGCGCCAGCAGCTTCCAAGCGGCGAACACCGGGGAGCTGTTTTTT. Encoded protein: CASSFQAANTGELFF.

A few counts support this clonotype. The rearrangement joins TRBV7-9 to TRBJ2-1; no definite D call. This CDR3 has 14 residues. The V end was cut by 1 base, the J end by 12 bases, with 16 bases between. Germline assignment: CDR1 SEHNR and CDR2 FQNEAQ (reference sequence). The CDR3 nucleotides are TGTGCCAGCAGCTTAGGAGGAGTTGGGTTTGGGCAGTTCTTC. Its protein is CASSLGGVGFGQFF.